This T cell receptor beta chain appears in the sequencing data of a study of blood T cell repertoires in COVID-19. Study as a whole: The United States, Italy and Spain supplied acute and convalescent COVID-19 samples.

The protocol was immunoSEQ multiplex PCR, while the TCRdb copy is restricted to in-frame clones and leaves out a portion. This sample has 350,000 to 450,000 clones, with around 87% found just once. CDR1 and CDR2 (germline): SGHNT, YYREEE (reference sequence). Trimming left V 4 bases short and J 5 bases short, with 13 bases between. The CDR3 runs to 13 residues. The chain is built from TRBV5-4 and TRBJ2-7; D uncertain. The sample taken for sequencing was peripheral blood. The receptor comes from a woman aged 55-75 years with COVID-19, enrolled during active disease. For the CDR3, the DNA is TGTGCCAGCAGCAAGACCCTGGGCCACGAGCAGTACTTC. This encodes CASSKTLGHEQYF.